The 9 T cell receptor beta chains presented below share a single source sample, sequenced in a study of T cell clones after liver transplantation. Sequencing of dividing CFSE-low cells from the MLR defined alloreactive TCRbeta sequences. Antigens of these TCRs are unknown. Clones were sequenced by immunoSEQ multiplex PCR, and TCRdb holds only the in-frame ones, with some missing. The sample has fewer than 6,500 clones, about 31% seen once. Sequenced: CD4+ T cells from cultured PBMCs. These receptors were taken from a human patient who received a liver transplant. Part of the T cell pool may stem from the graft donor.

This clone was seen once. The chain combines TRBV10-1 with TRBJ2-5; 7 nucleotides agree with TRBD1. In germline, CDR1 is WNHNN, CDR2 SYGVQD (reference sequence). The CDR3 covers 17 residues. Unmatched junction bases numbered 9, after V lost 0 bases and J lost 2 bases. Here the CDR3 DNA reads TGCGCCAGCAGTGAGTCCTCTACCGGGACAGCTCAAGAGACCCAGTACTTC. As protein: CASSESSTGTAQETQYF.

The rearrangement uses TRBV5-1 and TRBJ1-3; D ambiguous. The CDR3 has 14 amino acids. Trimming removed 0 bases at V and 0 bases at J, with 4 bases between. Germline CDR1 and CDR2: SGHRS and YFSETQ. This chain's CDR3 is CASSLDISGNTIYF. DNA of the CDR3: TGCGCCAGCAGCTTGGATATCTCTGGAAACACCATATATTTT.

Only a few counts were recorded for this clone. V usage is TRBV2 and J usage is TRBJ1-2, with D unresolved. The CDR3 consists of 14 residues. Trimming took off 6 bases at V and 0 bases at J, with 11 bases between the two ends. Germline CDR1 is SNHLY and CDR2 is FYNNEI. DNA for the CDR3: TGTGCCAGCAGGAAAAATGTCGCTAACTATGGCTACACCTTC. Encoded protein: CASRKNVANYGYTF. The full variable domain, in which reference TRBV2 and TRBJ1-2 provide the parts outside the CDR3, is EPEVTQTPSHQVTQMGQEVILRCVPISNHLYFYWYRQILGQKVEFLVSFYNNEISEKSEIFDDQFSVERPDGSNFTLKIRSTKLEDSAMYFCASRKNVANYGYTFGSGTRLTVV.

This clone was detected a few times. A read error is likely here: a far larger clone is one base away. The V and J genes are TRBV11-1 and TRBJ2-5; TRBD2 agrees at 11 bases. The length of the CDR3 is 16 residues. Germline V CDR1 and CDR2: SGHAT, FQDESV (reference sequence). V shed 2 bases and J 5 bases; nucleotides not matched to a gene: 7. The CDR3 region has the DNA TGTGCCAGCAGCTTAATTAGCGGGGGGGCGGGTGAGACCCAGTACTTC. This encodes CASSLISGGAGETQYF.

This clone is categorized as large. CDR3 sequence: CASSENGVNEQFF. DNA of the CDR3: TGTGCCAGCAGTGAAAACGGGGTTAATGAGCAGTTCTTC. The V call is TRBV2, the J call TRBJ2-1; possible D gene TRBD2, 5 bases. This CDR3 spans 13 amino acids. V dropped 2 bases and J dropped 7 bases, with 9 bases sitting between them. Looked up from germline, CDR1 is SNHLY and CDR2 is FYNNEI.

The V call is TRBV27, the J call TRBJ2-7, with D perhaps matching TRBD2 (5 bases). Germline CDR1 reads MNHEY; CDR2 reads SMNVEV (reference sequence). The CDR3 length is 14 residues. Trimming left V 2 bases short and J 3 bases short, with 11 bases between. The chain's CDR3 is CASSLRQRDYEQYF. The CDR3 nucleotides read TGTGCCAGCAGTTTACGGCAGAGGGACTACGAGCAGTACTTC.

This chain links TRBV28 with TRBJ1-4, with no clear D. The CDR3 consists of 13 residues. CDR1 and CDR2 (germline): MDHEN, SYDVKM. V was pared by 2 bases and J by 6 bases, with 7 bases between. In nucleotides, the CDR3 is TGTGCCAGCAGTTTAAGGGTTGATGAAAAACTGTTTTTT. The encoded protein is CASSLRVDEKLFF.

The J gene is TRBJ2-1, the V gene TRBV29-1, with 7 bases aligning to TRBD2. The CDR3 is 12 residues long. The germline V gene encodes CDR1 SQVTM and CDR2 ANQGSEA. In DNA form, the CDR3 reads TGCACCGCTAGCGGCTTAGGGAATGAGCAGTTCTTC. As protein: CTASGLGNEQFF.

This clone has a handful of counts. J is TRBJ2-5 and V is TRBV11-2, with 7 nucleotides matching TRBD2. The germline V gene has CDR1 SGHAT and CDR2 FQNNGV. The CDR3 has 17 amino acids. The V segment lost 2 bases and the J segment 2 bases; nucleotides outside the gene matches: 11. CDR3 amino acids: CASSLRWGGGAQETQYF. CDR3 DNA sequence: TGTGCCAGCAGCTTACGGTGGGGCGGGGGAGCACAAGAGACCCAGTACTTC.